This T cell receptor beta chain was identified in a study of T-cell reconstitution after alpha-beta-depleted transplantation in children (TCRdb year 2016). Study-level background: The study quantitatively tracked T-cell immune reconstitution after TCRalphabeta/CD19-depleted allogeneic hematopoietic cell transplantation in children using TCR repertoire profiling.

About this clonotype itself: Its binding antigen is unknown. Base qualities were left out, and no much larger clone turns up one base away.

Libraries were made using PCR. The sequencing machine was an Illumina HiSeq 2500. TCR libraries were prepared with molecular barcoding, using unique molecular identifiers to normalize TCRbeta repertoire quantification. TCRdb passed the public sequencing reads through fastp at Q25 and MiXCR, retaining productive beta sequences. Rows with one shared CDR3 protein collapse into an entry with the most common genes and DNA. The sample records some 590,000 distinct CDR3 sequences, 10% of which are singletons. About 4% of the sample is in the top ten clones. V is trimmed back by 7 bases and J by 9 bases, and the junction contains 11 bases that no gene match accounts for. The CDR3 goes from the cysteine to the phenylalanine over 13 residues. The kept DNA is CDR3 alone, 39 bases in frame from the first base. CDR1 MNHEY and CDR2 SVGEGT are derived from the germline V gene.

Material: PBMCs from the stem cell graft donor, obtained from the stem cell graft. The chain joins TRBV6-2 or TRBV6-3 to TRBJ2-7; TRBD2 lines up with 8 middle nucleotides. The source is a human donor who donated a stem cell graft to a child with acute myeloid leukemia. The CDR3 sequence is CASNKGLDVRQYF. The nucleotide sequence is TGTGCCAGCAATAAGGGACTAGATGTACGGCAGTACTTC.